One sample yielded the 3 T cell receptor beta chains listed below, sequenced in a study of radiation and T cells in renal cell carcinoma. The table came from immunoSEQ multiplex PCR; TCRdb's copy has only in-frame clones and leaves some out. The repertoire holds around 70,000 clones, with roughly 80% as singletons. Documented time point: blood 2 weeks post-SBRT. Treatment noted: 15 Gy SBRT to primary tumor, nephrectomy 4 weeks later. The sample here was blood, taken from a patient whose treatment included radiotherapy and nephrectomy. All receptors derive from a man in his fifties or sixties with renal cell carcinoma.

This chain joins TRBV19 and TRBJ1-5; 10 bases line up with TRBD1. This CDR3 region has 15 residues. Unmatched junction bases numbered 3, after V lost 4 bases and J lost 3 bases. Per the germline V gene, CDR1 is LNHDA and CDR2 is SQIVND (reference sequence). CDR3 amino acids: CASSKGTGDNQPQHF. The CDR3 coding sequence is TGTGCCAGTAGTAAAGGGACAGGGGACAATCAGCCCCAGCATTTT.

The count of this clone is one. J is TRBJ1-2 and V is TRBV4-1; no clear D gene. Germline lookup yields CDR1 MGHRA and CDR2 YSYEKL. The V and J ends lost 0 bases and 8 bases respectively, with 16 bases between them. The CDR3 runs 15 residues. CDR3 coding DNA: TGCGCCAGCAGCCAAGAACATGTAGGGTTCCGAGGCTACACCTTC. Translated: CASSQEHVGFRGYTF.

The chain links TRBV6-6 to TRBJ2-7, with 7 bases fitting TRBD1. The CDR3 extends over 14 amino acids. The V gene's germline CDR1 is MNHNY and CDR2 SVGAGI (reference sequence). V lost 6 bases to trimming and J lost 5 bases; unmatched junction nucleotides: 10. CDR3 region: CASSHPPGGNEQYF. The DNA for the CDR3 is TGTGCCAGCAGCCACCCTCCAGGGGGTAACGAGCAGTACTTC.